This TCR beta chain was captured by sequencing in a study of neurological immune-mediated disorders. The study, taken as a whole, reports: Multiple sclerosis was found to have the least TCR clonal expansion, below healthy controls, and HTLV-1-associated myelopathy the most.

This clonotype was found many times. Its target is not known. 5'RACE with 10-nucleotide random UMIs generated the cDNA. In each sequencing run, over 170 million TCR-beta sequences were generated from 15-18 subjects. TCRdb redid the calling of the 5' RACE reads with MiXCR, one entry per CDR3 protein. The profile shows about 79,000 distinct CDR3 sequences, around an eighth of them singletons. Unsorted libraries were generated from 2 million PBMCs held at -80 degrees C. The sequenced sample consisted of PBMCs. The source of this sequence is a woman between 45 and 65 years old in good health.

The CDR3 reads CSAPDLNSYNSPLHF. CDR3 nucleotide sequence: TGCAGTGCTCCGGACCTAAACTCGTATAATTCACCCCTCCACTTT. The gene calls are TRBV20-1 and TRBJ1-6; the D is unclear. There are 15 residues in the CDR3. Per germline, CDR1 DFQATT and CDR2 SNEGSKA (reference sequence). Between the trimmed V and J ends, which lost 5 bases and 4 bases, there was a span of 15 bases.